The entry that follows covers one T cell receptor beta chain sequence. This CDR3 has 14 residues. CDR1 is SGHTA and CDR2 is FQGNSA in the germline V gene. J was trimmed by 1 base and V by 3 bases; bases with no gene match: 0. Clones were read by immunoSEQ multiplex PCR, and TCRdb kept only the in-frame ones, dropping some. This repertoire shows around 530,000 clones, around 77% found once; its top ten account for around 12%. This entry belongs to a study of shared clonotypes between healthy human individuals. Study details: Donors consisted of a couple of women and a few men between 18 and 49.

Sequenced material: PBMCs. This chain links TRBV7-2 with TRBJ2-3; 8 bases align to TRBD2. The TCR sequence derives from a woman aged 40 to 50 in good health. Some clones in this sample may be carry-over from other donors' samples. This CDR3 is CASSLTSGTDTQYF. Written as DNA, the CDR3 is TGTGCCAGCAGCTTGACTAGCGGCACAGATACGCAGTATTTT.